This TCR beta chain stems from a study of shared clonotypes between healthy human individuals. Each cell subset's genomic DNA was divided evenly among several immunoSEQ plates. The data were produced by immunoSEQ multiplex PCR, yet TCRdb's version contains in-frame clones alone and is incomplete. The sample records nearly 2 million clones, about 95% being singletons. Study-level findings and limits: Non-shared clonotypes had lower generation probabilities than those shared by all four donors.

Turning to this clone: Its antigen is undetermined.

Trimming left V 1 base short and J 10 bases short, with 20 bases between. CDR1 and CDR2 from the germline V gene are WSHSY and SAAADI. There are 16 residues in the CDR3. Selected positively for CCR7 and CD45RO-negative, naive CD8 cells excluded terminally differentiated effector memory CD45RA+ cells. The chain recombines TRBV10-2 with TRBJ2-1; no reliable D call. The sequenced sample consisted of naive CD8+ T cells sorted from blood. The sequence derives from a man younger than 35 in good health. CDR3 loop: CASSELLNTMTGEQFF. CDR3 DNA: TGCGCCAGCAGTGAGTTGCTCAATACAATGACTGGGGAGCAGTTCTTC.